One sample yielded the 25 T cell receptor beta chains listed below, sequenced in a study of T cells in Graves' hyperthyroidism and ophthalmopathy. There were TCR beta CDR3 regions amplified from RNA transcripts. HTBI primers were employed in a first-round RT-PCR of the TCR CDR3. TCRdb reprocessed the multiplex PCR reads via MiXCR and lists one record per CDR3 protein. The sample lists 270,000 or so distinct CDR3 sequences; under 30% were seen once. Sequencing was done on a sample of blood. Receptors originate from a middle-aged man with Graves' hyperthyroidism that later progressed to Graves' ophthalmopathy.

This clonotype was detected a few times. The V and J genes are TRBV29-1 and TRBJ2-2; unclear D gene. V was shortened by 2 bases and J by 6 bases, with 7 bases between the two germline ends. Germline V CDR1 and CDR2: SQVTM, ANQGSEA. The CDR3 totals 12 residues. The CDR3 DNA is TGCAGCGTTGAACTGGTTCCCGGGGAGCTGTTTTTT. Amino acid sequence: CSVELVPGELFF.

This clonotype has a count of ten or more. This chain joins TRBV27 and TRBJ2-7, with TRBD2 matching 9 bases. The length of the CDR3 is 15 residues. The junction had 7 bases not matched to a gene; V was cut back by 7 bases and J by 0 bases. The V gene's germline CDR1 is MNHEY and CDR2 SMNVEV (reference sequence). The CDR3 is CASNLAGASSYEQYF. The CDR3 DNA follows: TGTGCCAGCAACTTAGCGGGAGCTTCCTCCTACGAGCAGTACTTC.

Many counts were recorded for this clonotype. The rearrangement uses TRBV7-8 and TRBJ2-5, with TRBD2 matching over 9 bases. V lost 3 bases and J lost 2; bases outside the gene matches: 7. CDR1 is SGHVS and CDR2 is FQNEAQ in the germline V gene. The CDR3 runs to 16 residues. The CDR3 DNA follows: TGTGCCAGCAGCTTGACTAGCGGTATTGTACAAGAGACCCAGTACTTC. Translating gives CASSLTSGIVQETQYF.

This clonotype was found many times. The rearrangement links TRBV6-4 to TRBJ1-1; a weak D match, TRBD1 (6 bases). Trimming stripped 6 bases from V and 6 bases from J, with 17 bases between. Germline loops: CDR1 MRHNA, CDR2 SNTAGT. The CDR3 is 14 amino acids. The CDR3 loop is CASSNRGRGPEAFF. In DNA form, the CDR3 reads TGTGCCAGCAGCAACCGGGGCCGGGGGCCTGAAGCTTTCTTT.

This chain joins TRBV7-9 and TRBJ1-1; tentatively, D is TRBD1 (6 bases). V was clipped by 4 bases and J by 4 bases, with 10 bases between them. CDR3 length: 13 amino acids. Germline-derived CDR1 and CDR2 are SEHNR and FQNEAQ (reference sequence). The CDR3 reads CASSSLGGTEAFF. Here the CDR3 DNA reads TGTGCCAGCAGCTCTTTAGGGGGCACTGAAGCTTTCTTT.

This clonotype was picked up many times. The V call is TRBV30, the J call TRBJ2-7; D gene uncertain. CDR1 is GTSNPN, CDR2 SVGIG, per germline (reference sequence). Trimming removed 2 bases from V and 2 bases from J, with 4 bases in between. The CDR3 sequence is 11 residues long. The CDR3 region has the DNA TGTGCCTGGAGTCGACCCTACGAGCAGTACTTC. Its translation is CAWSRPYEQYF.

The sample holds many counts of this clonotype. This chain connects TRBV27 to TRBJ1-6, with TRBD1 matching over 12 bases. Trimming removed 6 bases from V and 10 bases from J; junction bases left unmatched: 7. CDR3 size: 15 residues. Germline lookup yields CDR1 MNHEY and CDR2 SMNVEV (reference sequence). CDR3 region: CASRRGTGGGSPLHF. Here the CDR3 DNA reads TGTGCCAGCAGACGCGGGACAGGGGGCGGATCACCCCTCCACTTT.

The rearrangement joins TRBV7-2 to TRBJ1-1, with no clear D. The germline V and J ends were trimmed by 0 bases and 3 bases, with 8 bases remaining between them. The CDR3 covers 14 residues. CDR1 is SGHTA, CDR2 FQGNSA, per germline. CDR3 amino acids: CASSLAPRDTEAFF. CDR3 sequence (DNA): TGTGCCAGCAGCTTAGCCCCCCGGGACACTGAAGCTTTCTTT.

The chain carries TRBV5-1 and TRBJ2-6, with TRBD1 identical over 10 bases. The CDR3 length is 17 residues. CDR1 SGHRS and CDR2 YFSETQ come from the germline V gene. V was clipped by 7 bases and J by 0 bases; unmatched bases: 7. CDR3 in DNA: TGCGCCAGCGGCAGACAGGGGGCAAACTCTGGGGCCAACGTCCTGACTTTC. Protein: CASGRQGANSGANVLTF.

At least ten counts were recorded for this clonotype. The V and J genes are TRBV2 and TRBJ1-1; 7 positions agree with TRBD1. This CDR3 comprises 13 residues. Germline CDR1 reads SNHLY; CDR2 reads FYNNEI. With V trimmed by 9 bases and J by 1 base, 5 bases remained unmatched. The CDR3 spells CASYGTANTEAFF. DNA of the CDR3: TGTGCCAGTTACGGGACAGCGAACACTGAAGCTTTCTTT.

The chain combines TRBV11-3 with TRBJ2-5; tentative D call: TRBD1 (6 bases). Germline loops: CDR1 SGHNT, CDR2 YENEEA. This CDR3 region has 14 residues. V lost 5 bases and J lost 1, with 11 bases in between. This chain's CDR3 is CASSHLGGQETQYF. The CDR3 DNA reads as TGTGCCAGCAGCCACCTAGGGGGCCAAGAGACCCAGTACTTC.

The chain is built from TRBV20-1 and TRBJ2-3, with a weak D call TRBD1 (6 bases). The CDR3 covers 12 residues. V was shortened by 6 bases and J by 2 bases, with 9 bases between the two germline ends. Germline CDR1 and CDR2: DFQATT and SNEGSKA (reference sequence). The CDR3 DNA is TGCAGTGCAGACAGGTTCACAGATACGCAGTATTTT. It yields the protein CSADRFTDTQYF.

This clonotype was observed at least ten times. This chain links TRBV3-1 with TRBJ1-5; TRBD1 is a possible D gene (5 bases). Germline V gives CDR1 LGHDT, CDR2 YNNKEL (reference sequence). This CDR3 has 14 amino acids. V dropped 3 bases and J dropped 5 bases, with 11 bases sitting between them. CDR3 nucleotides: TGTGCCAGCAGCCACCGGGCAGGGCATCAGCCCCAGCATTTT. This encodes CASSHRAGHQPQHF.

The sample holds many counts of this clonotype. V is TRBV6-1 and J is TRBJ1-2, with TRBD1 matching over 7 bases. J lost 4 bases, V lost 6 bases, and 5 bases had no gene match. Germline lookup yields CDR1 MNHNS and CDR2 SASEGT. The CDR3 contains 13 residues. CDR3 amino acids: CASRSTGFYGYTF. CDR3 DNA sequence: TGTGCCAGCAGGTCGACAGGGTTCTATGGCTACACCTTC.

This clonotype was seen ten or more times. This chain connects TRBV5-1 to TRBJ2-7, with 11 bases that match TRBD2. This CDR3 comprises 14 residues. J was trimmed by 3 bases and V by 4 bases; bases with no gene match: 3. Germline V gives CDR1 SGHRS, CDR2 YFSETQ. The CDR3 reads CASSGGLADYEQYF. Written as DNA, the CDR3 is TGCGCCAGCAGCGGGGGACTAGCGGACTACGAGCAGTACTTC. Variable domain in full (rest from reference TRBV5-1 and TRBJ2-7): KAGVTQTPRYLIKTRGQQVTLSCSPISGHRSVSWYQQTPGQGLQFLFEYFSETQRNKGNFPGRFSGRQFSNSRSEMNVSTLELGDSALYLCASSGGLADYEQYFGPGTRLTVT.

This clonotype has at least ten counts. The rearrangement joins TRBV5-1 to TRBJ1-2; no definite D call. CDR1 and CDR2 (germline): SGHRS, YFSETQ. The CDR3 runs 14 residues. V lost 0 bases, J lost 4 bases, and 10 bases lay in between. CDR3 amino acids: CASSLDRHPYGYTF. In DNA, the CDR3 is TGCGCCAGCAGCTTGGATAGACACCCCTATGGCTACACCTTC.

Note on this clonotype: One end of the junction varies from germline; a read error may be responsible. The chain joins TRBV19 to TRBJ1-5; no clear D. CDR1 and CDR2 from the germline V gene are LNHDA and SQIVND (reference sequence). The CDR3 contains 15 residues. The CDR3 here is CTSTTPGTNGQPQHF. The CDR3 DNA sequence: TGTACCAGTACCACTCCCGGAACTAATGGTCAGCCCCAGCATTTT.

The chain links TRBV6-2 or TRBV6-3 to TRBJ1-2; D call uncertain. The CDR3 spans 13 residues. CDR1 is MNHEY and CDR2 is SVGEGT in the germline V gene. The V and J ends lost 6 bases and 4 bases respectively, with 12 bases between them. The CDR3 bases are TGTGCCAGCAGCAAAGACGGCAGCTATGGCTACACCTTC. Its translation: CASSKDGSYGYTF.

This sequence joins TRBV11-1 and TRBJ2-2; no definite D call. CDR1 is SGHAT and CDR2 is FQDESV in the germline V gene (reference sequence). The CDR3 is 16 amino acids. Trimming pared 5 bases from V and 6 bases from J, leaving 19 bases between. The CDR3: CASSILHLLVAGELFF. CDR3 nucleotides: TGTGCCAGCAGCATACTACATTTATTAGTGGCCGGGGAGCTGTTTTTT. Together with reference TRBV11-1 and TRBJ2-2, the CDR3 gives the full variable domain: EAEVAQSPRYKITEKSQAVAFWCDPISGHATLYWYRQILGQGPELLVQFQDESVVDDSQLPKDRFSAERLKGVDSTLKIQPAELGDSAMYLCASSILHLLVAGELFFGEGSRLTVL.

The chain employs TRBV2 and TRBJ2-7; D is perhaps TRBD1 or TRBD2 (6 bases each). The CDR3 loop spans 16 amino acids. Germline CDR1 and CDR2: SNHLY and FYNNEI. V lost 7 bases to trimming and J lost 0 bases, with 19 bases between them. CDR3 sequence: CASTRGVAPNSYEQYF. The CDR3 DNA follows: TGTGCCAGCACTAGGGGGGTAGCGCCTAACTCCTACGAGCAGTACTTC.

CDR3 sequence (DNA): TGTGCCACCAAGGGGAGGGGGCCGGGCACCGGGGAGCTGTTTTTT. This gives the protein CATKGRGPGTGELFF. V is TRBV6-2 or TRBV6-3 and J is TRBJ2-2; the D gene could be TRBD1 or TRBD2 (7 bases each). Trimming cost V 10 bases and J 4 bases, with 19 bases left between them. There are 15 residues in the CDR3. Germline values: CDR1 MNHEY, CDR2 SVGEGT.

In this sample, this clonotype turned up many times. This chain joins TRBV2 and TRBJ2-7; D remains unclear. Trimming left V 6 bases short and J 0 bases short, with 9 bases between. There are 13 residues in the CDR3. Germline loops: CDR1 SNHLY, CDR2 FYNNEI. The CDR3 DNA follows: TGTGCCAGCAGACCCCTAAGCTCCTACGAGCAGTACTTC. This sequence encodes CASRPLSSYEQYF.

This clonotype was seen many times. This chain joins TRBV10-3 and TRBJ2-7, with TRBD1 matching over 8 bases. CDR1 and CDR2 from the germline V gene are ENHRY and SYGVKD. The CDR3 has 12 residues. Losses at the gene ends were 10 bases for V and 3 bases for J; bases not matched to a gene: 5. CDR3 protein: CATGQAIYEQYF. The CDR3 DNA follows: TGTGCCACGGGACAGGCTATCTACGAGCAGTACTTC.

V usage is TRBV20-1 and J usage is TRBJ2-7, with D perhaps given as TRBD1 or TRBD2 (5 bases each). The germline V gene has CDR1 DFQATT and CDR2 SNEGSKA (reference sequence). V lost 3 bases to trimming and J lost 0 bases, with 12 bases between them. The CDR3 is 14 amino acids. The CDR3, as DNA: TGCAGTGCTAGCGGGGCGACTGACTCCTACGAGCAGTACTTC. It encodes CSASGATDSYEQYF.

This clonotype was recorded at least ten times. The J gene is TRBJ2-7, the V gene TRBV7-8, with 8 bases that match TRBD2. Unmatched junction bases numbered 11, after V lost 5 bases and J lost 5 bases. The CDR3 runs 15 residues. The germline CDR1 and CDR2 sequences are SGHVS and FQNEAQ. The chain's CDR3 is CASSQGLGLVDEQYF. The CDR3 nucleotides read TGTGCCAGCAGCCAAGGGTTGGGACTAGTAGACGAGCAGTACTTC.